The clone carrying this T cell receptor (beta chain) was seen many times. This entry is derived from a study of T cells in Graves' hyperthyroidism and ophthalmopathy. In germline, CDR1 is SQVTM, CDR2 ANQGSEA. The V and J ends lost 3 bases and 0 bases respectively, with 12 bases between them. The CDR3 extends over 14 amino acids. Exclusion of patients followed from uncontrolled infection, other autoimmune disease, pregnancy or lactation. TCR beta CDR3 regions were amplified from RNA transcripts. A set of HTBI primers served as the primers for a first-round RT-PCR of the TCR CDR3. MiXCR, run by TCRdb on the multiplex PCR reads, gives a single entry per CDR3 protein. Here the sample spans 550,000 to 700,000 distinct CDR3 sequences, roughly 14% being singletons.

Sequencing used blood. This sequence joins TRBV29-1 and TRBJ2-7; no clear D. The sequence was obtained from a woman between 35 and 50 years old with Graves' ophthalmopathy. CDR3: CSVDLGQASYEQYF. The CDR3 DNA sequence: TGCAGCGTTGACCTAGGGCAGGCCTCCTACGAGCAGTACTTC.